This TCR beta chain emerged from a study of a mutant IDH1 vaccine in newly diagnosed glioma. For the study at large: Treatment recipients were approximately 60% male and around 38% female, and their mean age was about 39 years.

With 5 bases removed from V and 15 bases from J, the gap between germline ends came to 17 bases. The CDR3 length is 11 residues. Germline V gene sequence: CDR1 DFQATT, CDR2 SNEGSKA (reference sequence). Remarks on this clone: The antigen is not known.

Profiled with immunoSEQ multiplex PCR; TCRdb holds only in-frame clones, not every one. Of about 130,000 clones in the sample, around 80% were seen once. Described time point: week 11, during vaccination. The study gave 300 ug of mutant IDH1 20-mer peptide per vaccine dose, with topical imiquimod. The gene calls are TRBV20-1 and TRBJ2-1; perhaps TRBD2 as D (6 bases). The clonotype comes from a man in his forties with glioma. Sequencing was performed on PBMCs, taken from a glioma patient whose treatment included an IDH1 peptide vaccine. Here the CDR3 reads CSALTRTMWFF. CDR3 coding DNA: TGCAGTGCTCTGACCCGGACTATGTGGTTCTTC.